This note documents a single T cell receptor beta chain sequence. The germline V gene encodes CDR1 MDHEN and CDR2 SYDVKM. Trimming cost V 6 bases and J 9 bases, with 18 bases left between them. CDR3 length: 15 residues. The source of the sample is a study of T cell responses to AZD1222 COVID-19 vaccine. Only in-frame clones appear in the TCRdb table, and some are missing; sequencing was by immunoSEQ multiplex PCR. In the table there are nearly 90,000 clones, 88% of which are singletons. The J gene is TRBJ1-6, the V gene TRBV28; no firm D call. This TCR was recovered from an adult in good health. Sequences were derived from peripheral blood, sampled on day 0 of MenACWY control vaccination. The CDR3 DNA follows: TGTGCCAGCAGGAGACAAGGCCCACGGGGTTCACCCCTCCACTTT. It encodes CASRRQGPRGSPLHF. The full variable domain, its missing parts supplied by reference TRBV28 and TRBJ1-6, is DVKVTQSSRYLVKRTGEKVFLECVQDMDHENMFWYRQDPGLGLRLIYFSYDVKMKEKGDIPEGYSVSREKKERFSLILESASTNQTSMYLCASRRQGPRGSPLHFGNGTRLTVT.